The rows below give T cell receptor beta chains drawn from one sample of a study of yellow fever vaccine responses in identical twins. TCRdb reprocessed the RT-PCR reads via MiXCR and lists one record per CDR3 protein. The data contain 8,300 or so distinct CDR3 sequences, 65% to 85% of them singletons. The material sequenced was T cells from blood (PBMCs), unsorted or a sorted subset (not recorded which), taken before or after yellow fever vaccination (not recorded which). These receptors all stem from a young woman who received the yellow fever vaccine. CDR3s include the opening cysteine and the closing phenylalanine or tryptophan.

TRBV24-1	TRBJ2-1	CATSDISGGSENEQFF
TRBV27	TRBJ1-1	CASMGGVNTEAFF
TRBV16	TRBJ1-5	CASSQVLGGPQHF
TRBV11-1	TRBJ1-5	CASSLEGQPQHF
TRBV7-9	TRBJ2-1	CASSKREGRYNEQCF
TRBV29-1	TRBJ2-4	CSVDWGKNIQYF
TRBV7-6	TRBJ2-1	CASSLDLKRQDNEQFF
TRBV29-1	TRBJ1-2	CSVTQGQRDYGYTF
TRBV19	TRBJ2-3	CASSAPAGSSTDTQYF
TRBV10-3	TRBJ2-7	CAISDARADEQYF
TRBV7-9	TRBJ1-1	CASSFGGLNTEAFF
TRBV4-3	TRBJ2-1	CASRGIAGTAYNEQFF
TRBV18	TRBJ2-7	CASSPPGQGYEQYF
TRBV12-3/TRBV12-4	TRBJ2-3	CASSLARGGPNTQYF
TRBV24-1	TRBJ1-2	CATSDSNVNYGYTF
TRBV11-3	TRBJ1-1	CASSSDIWRNTEAFF
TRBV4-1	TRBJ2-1	CASSQGLAGGGDEQFF
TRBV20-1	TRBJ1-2	CSARDGGFGYTF
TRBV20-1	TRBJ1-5	CSAVGSYLQPQHF
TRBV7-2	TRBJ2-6	CASSFQSSGANVLTF
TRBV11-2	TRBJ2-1	CASSLVFGGSSAYNEQFF
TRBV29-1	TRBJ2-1	CSVEDRTIPGIADNEQFF
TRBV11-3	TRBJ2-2	CASSSGLAGDTGELFF
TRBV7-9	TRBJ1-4	CASSLNGQQNEKLFF
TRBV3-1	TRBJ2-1	CASSPFSVGEQFF
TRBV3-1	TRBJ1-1	CASSQGHQNTEAFF
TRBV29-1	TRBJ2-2	CSVEDPMTSGRSNTGELFF
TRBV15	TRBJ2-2	CATRESRHTNTGELFF
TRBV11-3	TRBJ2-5	CASSLKETQYF
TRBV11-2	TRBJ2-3	CASSFGTDTQYF
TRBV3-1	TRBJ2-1	CASSQGLGTGGYSEQFF
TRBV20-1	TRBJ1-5	CSARAGDGNQPQHF
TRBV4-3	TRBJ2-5	CASSQNLQGLETQYF
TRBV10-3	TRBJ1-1	CAISEPQPGTGAEAFF
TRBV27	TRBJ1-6	CASSPGTGQVMSNSPLHF
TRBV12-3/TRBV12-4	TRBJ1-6	CASSLAMTRSSYNSPLHF
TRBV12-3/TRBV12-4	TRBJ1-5	CASSSPSLTGFFQPQHF
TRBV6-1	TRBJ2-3	CASSEGLAGGPDTQYF
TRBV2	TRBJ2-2	CARSEEVNTGELFFF
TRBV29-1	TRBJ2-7	CSVEKGLAGYYEQYF
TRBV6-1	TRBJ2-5	CASRDQGGFQETQYF
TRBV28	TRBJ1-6	CASSLTGSNSPLHF
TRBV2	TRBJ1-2	CASSEARTGRVHGYGYTF
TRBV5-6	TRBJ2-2	CASSRAGTANTGELFF
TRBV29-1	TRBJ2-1	CSVVQYYNEQFF
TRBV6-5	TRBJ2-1	CASSYSSLAGVYVEQFF
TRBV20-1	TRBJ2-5	CSARPNGAQETQYF
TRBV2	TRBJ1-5	CASSARQASSNQPQHF
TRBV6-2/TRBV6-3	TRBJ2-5	CASSSRTGKTTQYF
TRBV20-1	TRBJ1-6	CSARDQLQGWNSPLHF
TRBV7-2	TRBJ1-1	CASSPSASNTEAFF
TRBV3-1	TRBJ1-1	CASSQGREAFF
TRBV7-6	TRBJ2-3	CASSLDITDTQYF
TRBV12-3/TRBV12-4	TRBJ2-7	CASSLSRRGNEQYF
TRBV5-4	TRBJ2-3	CASSLRGGSTDTQYF
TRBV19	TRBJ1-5	CASSMGDQPQHF
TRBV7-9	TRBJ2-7	CASSSQGALNEQYF
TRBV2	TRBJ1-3	CASSSGENSGNTIYF
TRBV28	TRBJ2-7	CASSLRLVGDGCEQYF